This T cell receptor (beta chain) appears in the sequencing data of a study of shared clonotypes between healthy human individuals. Study information: Three men and a couple of women, aged 18 to 49, were donors.

Turning to this clone: Its specificity is unknown.

This CDR3 is 14 amino acids long. V was shortened by 2 bases and J by 4 bases, with 12 bases between the two germline ends. The germline gives CDR1 SGHNT, CDR2 YYREEE (reference sequence). Samples underwent the assay at deep level. Measured with immunoSEQ multiplex PCR; TCRdb has only the in-frame clones, and not every one. The table lists 2,500,000 or so clones, roughly 92% of them singletons. General study findings and limits: Among donors, the sharing of clonotypes was expected to be influenced by sequencing depth.

This clonotype was obtained from a man aged 18-30 years in good health. Some clones in this sample may be carry-over from other donors' samples. Sequencing input: naive CD4+ T cells from PBMCs. As to subset: CD45RA+ positively selected. The chain carries TRBV5-4 and TRBJ2-5; either TRBD1 or TRBD2 may fit D (5 bases each). CDR3 bases: TGTGCCAGCAGCTTTGAGGGACCCCCAGAGACCCAGTACTTC. This translates into CASSFEGPPETQYF.